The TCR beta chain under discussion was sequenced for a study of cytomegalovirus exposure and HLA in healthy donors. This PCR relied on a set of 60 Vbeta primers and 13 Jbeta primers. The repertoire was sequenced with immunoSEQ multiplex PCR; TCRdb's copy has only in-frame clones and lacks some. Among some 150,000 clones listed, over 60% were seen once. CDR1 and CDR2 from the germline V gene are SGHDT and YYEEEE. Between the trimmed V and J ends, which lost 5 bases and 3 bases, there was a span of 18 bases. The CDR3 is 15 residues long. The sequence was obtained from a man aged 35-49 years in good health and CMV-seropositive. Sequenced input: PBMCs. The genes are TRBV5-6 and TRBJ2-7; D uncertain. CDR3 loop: CASSTVRSTGYEQYF. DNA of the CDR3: TGTGCCAGCAGTACGGTCCGGTCTACCGGCTACGAGCAGTACTTC.